This entry describes one T cell receptor beta chain. Some clones are missing from TCRdb's copy, which holds only in-frame ones; the method was immunoSEQ multiplex PCR. The sample carries 60,000 to 85,000 clones, 77% recorded once. This entry is derived from a study of OX40 agonist ivuxolimab in advanced cancers. About the study: The dose of intravenous ivuxolimab that patients received every 2 weeks ranged from 0.01 to 10 mg/kg. The dose-escalation cohort had hepatocellular carcinoma, melanoma, renal cell or head and neck cancer. Anti-PD-1, anti-PD-L1 or anti-CTLA-4 therapy given earlier was allowed, and 40% had some.

Specimen: CD4+ or CD8+ T cells sorted from blood, collected in a trial of the OX40 agonist ivuxolimab. The receptor was derived from an adult with an advanced solid tumor such as melanoma, head and neck, liver or kidney cancer.

In DNA form, the CDR3 reads TGTGCCAGCAGTTACAGGGCGGGGCCAAACTACGAGCAGTACTTC. It encodes CASSYRAGPNYEQYF. This chain connects TRBV6-6 to TRBJ2-7, with a weak D call TRBD2 (6 bases). Germline V lookup: CDR1 MNHNY, CDR2 SVGAGI (reference sequence). The germline V and J ends were trimmed by 2 bases and 3 bases, with 14 bases remaining between them. CDR3 size: 15 residues.